Presented here are 7 T cell receptor beta chains from one specimen sequenced in a study of prognosis after radiotherapy for stage I lung cancer. CDR3 of TCR beta was amplified from genomic DNA via a two-round multiplex PCR. For every TRBV and TRBJ gene, a specific primer was used in first-round PCR. MiXCR, applied by TCRdb to the multiplex PCR reads, yields one record per CDR3 protein. The sample has some 8,900 distinct CDR3 sequences; over 50% are singletons. The sample here was PBMCs, taken before or after stereotactic body radiation therapy (not recorded which). These receptor sequences come from a donor aged 50 or older with non-small cell lung cancer.

The chain employs TRBV7-9 and TRBJ1-2; no firm D call. The germline gives CDR1 SEHNR, CDR2 FQNEAQ (reference sequence). This CDR3 comprises 13 residues. The V gene lost 8 bases and the J gene lost 8 bases, with 18 bases spanning the gap. The CDR3 sequence: CASGGWLLEGYTF. CDR3 nucleotide sequence: TGTGCCAGCGGCGGTTGGTTGCTGGAAGGCTACACCTTC.

This clonotype occurred once. The chain combines TRBV6-2 or TRBV6-3 with TRBJ1-5; D may be TRBD1 (5 bases). Trimming left V 4 bases short and J 10 bases short, with 26 bases between. CDR1 is MNHEY, CDR2 SVGEGT, per germline. This CDR3 spans 17 amino acids. The CDR3 region has the DNA TGTGCCAGCAGTTCGGTCGGGGCGTCGGATATGGCGGGTCCCCAGCATTTT. Its translation is CASSSVGASDMAGPQHF.

Of note for this clonotype: A far larger clone is one nucleotide away, so this likely arose from a read error. Lacking the conserved final phenylalanine or tryptophan, this CDR3 likely reflects a read error. The chain employs TRBV2 and TRBJ1-6; D gene unclear. The CDR3 has 12 residues. Germline loops: CDR1 SNHLY, CDR2 FYNNEI. V shed 7 bases and J shed 8 bases, with 9 bases lying between them. CDR3 in amino acids: CASINSDSPLHS. DNA for the CDR3: TGTGCCAGCATCAACAGTGATTCACCCCTCCACTCT.

The chain combines TRBV20-1 with TRBJ2-5; 10 nucleotides align to TRBD2. The V gene end was trimmed by 5 bases and the J gene end by 5 bases; junction bases not matched to a gene: 8. The CDR3 covers 14 residues. Germline values: CDR1 DFQATT, CDR2 SNEGSKA (reference sequence). This chain's CDR3 is CSALSGGGGETQYF. DNA of the CDR3: TGCAGTGCTTTGAGCGGGGGGGGAGGGGAGACCCAGTACTTC.

In its sample, this clonotype is medium-sized. The germline gene is not matched at one end of the junction; a read error may be the cause. V usage is TRBV2 and J usage is TRBJ2-2; the match to TRBD2 covers 12 bases. The CDR3 has 15 residues. Per germline, CDR1 SNHLY and CDR2 FYNNEI. This CDR3 is CANSVRTSGAGELFF. The CDR3 nucleotides are TGTGCCAACAGTGTTAGGACTAGCGGGGCCGGGGAGCTGTTTTTT.

By share, this clonotype counts as medium-sized. This rearrangement joins TRBV20-1 to TRBJ1-2, with a weak D call TRBD1 (6 bases). The CDR3 consists of 11 residues. V dropped 7 bases and J dropped 4 bases, with 10 bases sitting between them. Germline CDR1 is DFQATT and CDR2 is SNEGSKA (reference sequence). The CDR3 bases are TGCAGTGACAGGGTCTCCTATGGCTACACCTTC. Its protein product is CSDRVSYGYTF.

On this clonotype: It is likely a read error: a sequence one base away is far more abundant. The chain is built from TRBV7-8 and TRBJ1-2, with TRBD1 matching over 7 bases. Germline CDR1 is SGHVS and CDR2 is FQNEAQ. The CDR3 is 12 residues long. The V and J ends lost 7 bases and 7 bases, in that order; junction bases with no gene match: 6. The CDR3 coding sequence is TGTGCCAGCATCCCACAGGGGCTTGGCTACACCTTC. Its translation: CASIPQGLGYTF.